Below, 5 T cell receptor beta chains from the same sample are listed, as sequenced in a study of siplizumab effects on memory and regulatory T cells (dated by TCRdb to about 2019). The receptor library was made with the immunoSEQ multiplex PCR assay. TCRdb retrieved this table from immuneACCESS and kept in-frame rearrangements only. Not all clones are present; in checked studies, unresolved V genes account for under half, and no reason is known for the remainder. The sample table contains some 97,000 clones; only one count was recorded for about 94% of them. 1% to 1.5% of the sample rests with the top ten. What was sequenced was non-Treg CD4+ T cells sorted from blood. The cell subset or site label of this sample denotes: FACS-sorted unstimulated CD4+ non-regulatory T cells. The receptors stem from a human donor in good health.

This sequence joins TRBV5-1 and TRBJ2-7, with a possible D match to TRBD1 (5 bases). The CDR3 spans 13 residues. Germline V CDR1 and CDR2: SGHRS, YFSETQ. V gave up 0 bases and J gave up 5 bases, with 9 bases separating them. The CDR3 sequence is CASSLEGADEQYF. Here the CDR3 DNA reads TGCGCCAGCAGCTTGGAAGGGGCAGACGAGCAGTACTTC. Together with reference TRBV5-1 and TRBJ2-7, the CDR3 gives the full variable domain: KAGVTQTPRYLIKTRGQQVTLSCSPISGHRSVSWYQQTPGQGLQFLFEYFSETQRNKGNFPGRFSGRQFSNSRSEMNVSTLELGDSALYLCASSLEGADEQYFGPGTRLTVT.

The gene calls are TRBV2 and TRBJ1-2; 10 bases match TRBD1. CDR1 is SNHLY and CDR2 is FYNNEI in the germline V gene. The CDR3 has 15 amino acids. V was pared by 9 bases and J by 7 bases, with 14 bases of the junction left unmatched. The CDR3 bases are TGTGCCAGTGAGGACAGGGGGACGGGGTTAGGTGGCTACACCTTC. Its translation: CASEDRGTGLGGYTF.

The chain combines TRBV6-6 with TRBJ2-5; no clear D. Trimming stripped 3 bases from V and 5 bases from J, with 10 bases between. The CDR3 length is 13 residues. Germline V gene data show CDR1 as MNHNY and CDR2 as SVGAGI (reference sequence). CDR3 DNA sequence: TGTGCCAGCAGTTATTCATCATGGGAGACCCAGTACTTC. Protein: CASSYSSWETQYF.

This rearrangement joins TRBV10-2 to TRBJ2-1, with D tentatively TRBD1 or TRBD2 (5 bases each). CDR1 WSHSY and CDR2 SAAADI come from the germline V gene. Trimming stripped 7 bases from V and 8 bases from J, with 18 bases between. The CDR3 totals 14 residues. The CDR3 nucleotides read TGCGCCAGCAAGGTTGGGGGAATGGGCGATGAGCAGTTCTTC. Translation gives CASKVGGMGDEQFF.

The V call is TRBV6-6, the J call TRBJ2-1; D may correspond to TRBD1 or TRBD2 (5 bases each). The CDR3 is 13 residues long. Per germline, CDR1 MNHNY and CDR2 SVGAGI (reference sequence). Trimming took 6 bases from V and 3 from J, leaving 9 bases between them. The CDR3 reads CASRTGGYNEQFF. The CDR3 coding sequence is TGTGCCAGCAGGACTGGGGGCTACAATGAGCAGTTCTTC.